These 19 T cell receptor beta chains were sequenced from one sample in a study of tumor-infiltrating lymphocytes in oesophageal squamous cell carcinoma listed by TCRdb under 2016. The method behind the library was PCR. Reads for this sample came from an Illumina HiSeq 2000. The public reads were quality trimmed at Q25 with fastp and then assembled into clones with MiXCR by TCRdb, keeping productive beta chains. For every CDR3 protein sequence, its rows merge into one entry that carries the most common genes and DNA. The sample table shows 24,000 or so distinct CDR3 sequences, and around 40% are seen once. 20% to 25% of the sample lies in the top ten. The sample taken for sequencing was esophageal tumor tissue. The receptor source for this set is a male donor with esophageal squamous cell carcinoma.

The chain joins TRBV27 to TRBJ1-5, with a tentative D call TRBD1 (5 bases). Germline CDR1 is MNHEY and CDR2 is SMNVEV (reference sequence). This CDR3 is built from 16 residues. Trimming removed 2 bases from V and 0 bases from J, with 11 bases in between. The CDR3 sequence is CASSLGGFYSNQPQHF. Written as DNA, the CDR3 is TGTGCCAGCAGTTTAGGGGGGTTCTATAGCAATCAGCCCCAGCATTTT.

This chain joins TRBV12-3 or TRBV12-4 and TRBJ1-6; D unclear. The CDR3 runs 15 residues. Between the trimmed V and J ends, which lost 5 bases and 8 bases, there was a span of 16 bases. The CDR3 bases are TGTGCCAGCAGTCCCCCACACGGGAAGGATTCACCCCTCCACTTT. As protein: CASSPPHGKDSPLHF.

The V call is TRBV9, the J call TRBJ2-4; TRBD1 matches at 7 bases. The CDR3 spans 14 residues. Germline V gene lookup returns CDR1 SGDLS and CDR2 YYNGEE. V gave up 3 bases and J gave up 6 bases; unmatched junction bases: 6. The DNA of the CDR3 is TGTGCCAGCAGCGCGTCAGGGGGTGGAAACATTCAGTACTTC. Translation gives CASSASGGGNIQYF.

The rearrangement joins TRBV7-2 to TRBJ1-3; the D is unclear. Trimming pared 2 bases from V and 4 bases from J, leaving 6 bases between. Per germline, CDR1 SGHTA and CDR2 FQGNSA. This CDR3 region has 13 residues. The CDR3 region has the DNA TGTGCCAGCAGCTTATTTGGGGGAAACACCATATATTTT. The encoded protein is CASSLFGGNTIYF.

Worth noting for this clonotype: The conserved phenylalanine or tryptophan is not found at the CDR3 terminus, so this likely reflects a read error. The limits of the CDR3 on the DNA are not certain, so only TCRdb's listed CDR3 is given. The V and J genes are TRBV6-2 or TRBV6-3 and TRBJ2-7; TRBD1 is taken as the D call from the table, unchecked against the DNA. From germline, CDR1 is MNHEY and CDR2 SVGEGT. The CDR3 is 16 residues long, counting both termini. The CDR3 sequence is CASSYEGQDYGYTFGS.

The chain employs TRBV5-1 and TRBJ1-1; 7 bases map to TRBD1. This CDR3 comprises 14 residues. V lost 3 bases, J lost 4 bases, and 6 bases stayed unmatched. Germline V CDR1 and CDR2: SGHRS, YFSETQ. The CDR3 sequence: CASSSGTVGTEAFF. CDR3 DNA: TGCGCCAGCAGCTCTGGGACAGTGGGCACTGAAGCTTTCTTT.

The rearrangement joins TRBV19 to TRBJ2-1, with unresolved D. The closer fit of TRBJ2-7 to the DNA end suggests the J call may be wrong. From germline, CDR1 is LNHDA and CDR2 SQIVND (reference sequence). The CDR3 is 11 residues long. CDR3: CASTSNNEQYF. In DNA form, the CDR3 reads TGTGCCAGTACATCCAACAATGAGCAGTACTTC.

The sample holds many counts of this clonotype. J is TRBJ2-2 and V is TRBV11-2; 12 positions match TRBD2. CDR3 length equals 15 residues. Losses at the gene ends were 5 bases for V and 5 bases for J; bases not matched to a gene: 3. Germline V gives CDR1 SGHAT, CDR2 FQNNGV. The CDR3 DNA is TGTGCCAGCAGCCTGACTAGCGGGAGAACCGGGGAGCTGTTTTTT. It translates to CASSLTSGRTGELFF.

V usage is TRBV7-3 and J usage is TRBJ2-3, with 7 bases identical to TRBD2. Germline-derived CDR1 and CDR2 are SGHTA and FQGTGA. After removal of 3 bases from V and 3 bases from J, the junction contained 6 bases not matched to a gene. This CDR3 region has 15 residues. CDR3 nucleotides: TGTGCCAGCAGCTTGACTAGCTATGGGACAGATACGCAGTATTTT. Translated: CASSLTSYGTDTQYF.

Concerning this clonotype itself: Here the CDR3 omits its conserved ending phenylalanine or tryptophan, so a read error is the likely source. The limits of the CDR3 on the DNA are not certain, so only TCRdb's listed CDR3 is given. Here the CDR3 reads CASSPGYGYTFGS. This rearrangement joins TRBV6-1 to TRBJ2-1; TRBD2, the table's D call, lacks a check against the DNA. The CDR3 extends over 13 residues, inclusive of both ends. Germline CDR1 MNHNS, CDR2 SASEGT.

The rearrangement joins TRBV7-4 to TRBJ2-1; D call uncertain. CDR3 length equals 13 residues. CDR1 and CDR2 (germline): SGHVT, SQSDAQ. V was pared by 7 bases and J by 10 bases, with 17 bases between. The CDR3 DNA follows: TGTGCCAGCACCGGGTCCCAATCCGGGGAGCAGTTCTTC. Translated, it gives CASTGSQSGEQFF.

This clonotype has ten or more counts. The V gene is TRBV5-1, the J gene TRBJ2-7; no reliable D call. V shed 5 bases and J shed 2 bases, with 11 bases lying between them. The V gene's germline CDR1 is SGHRS and CDR2 YFSETQ. The CDR3 consists of 13 residues. CDR3 DNA sequence: TGCGCCAGCAGTGCCGGGTTTACCTACGAGCAGTACTTC. As protein: CASSAGFTYEQYF.

This clonotype was found many times. One end of the junction is discordant with germline, which a read error may explain. J is TRBJ2-5 and V is TRBV7-7, with 10 bases matching TRBD2. The CDR3 totals 15 residues. Germline CDR1 is SSHAT and CDR2 is FNYEAQ (reference sequence). The CDR3 region is CASSPRLAGVETQYF. In nucleotides, the CDR3 is TGTGCTAGCAGCCCCCGACTAGCGGGTGTGGAGACCCAGTACTTC.

This clonotype has a handful of counts. V gene TRBV27 combines with J gene TRBJ2-3; no firm D call. This CDR3 contains 16 residues. Trimming left V 6 bases short and J 2 bases short, with 18 bases between. CDR1 and CDR2 (germline): MNHEY, SMNVEV (reference sequence). In DNA form, the CDR3 reads TGTGCCAGCAGAATCTTTAGCATCCCAAACACAGATACGCAGTATTTT. As protein: CASRIFSIPNTDTQYF.

On this clonotype: As the CDR3 is not closed by the conserved phenylalanine or tryptophan, this likely results from a read error. It is unclear where the CDR3 begins or ends on the DNA, so no DNA is shown, and the CDR3 is as TCRdb lists it. The chain carries TRBV24-1 and TRBJ2-5; the DNA was not compared with TRBD2, the D call given in the table. The germline CDR1 and CDR2 sequences are KGHDR and SFDVKD. 16 amino acids form the CDR3, both terminal residues included. The CDR3: CATSDPGTGEGYTFGS.

The gene calls are TRBV7-9 and TRBJ2-4; D perhaps matches TRBD1 (5 bases). The assigned J gene may be wrong: the sequence end matches TRBJ2-5 better. CDR3 length: 13 residues. Germline V gives CDR1 SEHNR, CDR2 FQNEAQ (reference sequence). The CDR3 region is CASSFQGQETQYF. As DNA, the CDR3 is TGTGCCAGCAGCTTCCAGGGCCAAGAGACCCAGTACTTC.

A note on this clonotype: This may stem from a read error, because a much larger clone lies one nucleotide away. The chain employs TRBV28 and TRBJ2-1; tentatively, D is TRBD2 (6 bases). Germline assignment: CDR1 MDHEN and CDR2 SYDVKM. CDR3 size: 14 residues. The V and J ends lost 6 bases and 10 bases respectively, with 19 bases between them. CDR3 in amino acids: CASRPPRGRDEQFF. The CDR3 DNA sequence: TGTGCCAGCAGGCCCCCCCGGGGGAGAGACGAGCAGTTCTTC.

CDR3 nucleotides: TGTGCCAGCAGCTTAAAAGGGGGCGCTCAAAAGGACAAACTGTTTTTT. Amino acids: CASSLKGGAQKDKLFF. The V and J genes are TRBV7-8 and TRBJ1-4, with 7 bases lining up with TRBD1. Germline V gene lookup returns CDR1 SGHVS and CDR2 FQNEAQ. This CDR3 has 16 residues. J was trimmed by 11 bases and V by 2 bases; bases with no gene match: 14.

This clonotype came up many times. A much larger clone sits a single nucleotide away, making a read error possible. This sequence joins TRBV7-6 and TRBJ2-7, with 8 bases that match TRBD1. The CDR3 is 14 residues long. J gave up 7 bases and V 5 bases, and 10 bases lay outside the gene matches. Germline V lookup: CDR1 SGHVS, CDR2 FNYEAQ. CDR3 residues: CASSPGQGRREQYF. The CDR3 nucleotides are TGTGCCAGCAGCCCTGGACAGGGACGGAGGGAGCAGTACTTC.